This T cell receptor beta chain was retrieved from a study of T cell responses to AZD1222 COVID-19 vaccine. Study-wide context: Second-dose intervals near 4 or 12 weeks were combined.

Using immunoSEQ multiplex PCR, the repertoire was profiled, and TCRdb retains in-frame clones only, with some absent. The sample lists around 120,000 clones; approximately 88% were seen once. Trimming cost V 4 bases and J 2 bases; bases outside gene matches: 8. Germline V gene data show CDR1 as LNHNV and CDR2 as YYDKDF (reference sequence). The CDR3 totals 16 residues. Regarding the study as a whole: Repertoire sampling was restricted to post-peak T cell response timepoints. CD4 TCRs linked to vaccination spanned spike, dominating at 160-218 and 743-854.

A note on this clone: The antigen remains undetermined.

Sample: peripheral blood, taken on day 0 of AZD1222 vaccination. The chain recombines TRBV15 with TRBJ1-1; 9 bases fit TRBD1. The sequence was collected from an adult in good health. CDR3 DNA sequence: TGTGCCACCAGCAAAAGCCGGGGACAGGGTAACACTGAAGCTTTCTTT. As protein: CATSKSRGQGNTEAFF. Variable domain in full (rest from reference TRBV15 and TRBJ1-1): DAMVIQNPRYQVTQFGKPVTLSCSQTLNHNVMYWYQQKSSQAPKLLFHYYDKDFNNEADTPDNFQSRRPNTSFCFLDIRSPGLGDTAMYLCATSKSRGQGNTEAFFGQGTRLTVV.